This T cell receptor (beta chain) appears in the sequencing data of a study of neoadjuvant nivolumab and ipilimumab in lung cancer. The CDR3 has 13 residues. Germline lookup yields CDR1 MNHEY and CDR2 SMNVEV (reference sequence). Losses at the gene ends were 7 bases for V and 3 bases for J; bases not matched to a gene: 3. Profiled with immunoSEQ multiplex PCR; TCRdb holds only in-frame clones, not every one. This sample has 3,200 or so clones, with about 90% found just once. The origin of this receptor is an adult with non-small cell lung cancer. Specimen: tumor tissue, collected after neoadjuvant nivolumab, alone or with ipilimumab, at or shortly before surgery. The chain combines TRBV27 with TRBJ1-5; 7 positions agree with TRBD1. The CDR3 loop reads CASTTGVNQPQHF. The CDR3 nucleotides are TGTGCCAGCACCACAGGGGTCAATCAGCCCCAGCATTTT.